Included here is one T cell receptor beta chain sequence, with context. Its matching antigen is unknown. Every CD8+ subset sample held a few hundred thousand flow-sorted cells, done in triplicate. The sample belongs to a study of CXCR3-negative and CXCR3-positive naive CD8 T cells. The libraries of TRB cDNA were prepared using 5' RACE with UMI labels. Each CDR3 protein gets one entry in TCRdb, which reprocessed the 5' RACE reads and gives no DNA. This sample contains approximately 38,000 distinct CDR3 sequences. The CDR3 sequence is 12 residues long. From germline, CDR1 is DFQATT and CDR2 SNEGSKA (reference sequence). Study-level results: The naive subsets expressed comparable surface CD5, and the authors inferred TCR strength from TRB CDR3 properties. PBMCs showed partially decreased CXCR3 expression after cryopreservation, and most assays used fresh PBMCs. Both of the naive subsets showed about the same high diversity, but memory CD8+ cells had much less.

Sequenced material: memory CD8+ T cells from blood. The origin of this receptor is a human donor in good health. Some clones in this sample may be carry-over from other donors' samples. The rearrangement joins TRBV20-1 to TRBJ1-1. The CDR3 sequence is CSAYPMNTEAFF.